This T cell receptor (beta chain) emerged from a study of blood T cell repertoires in COVID-19 (dated by TCRdb to the early 2020s). At the level of the whole study: Samples from collaborators originated in the United States, Italy and Spain and spanned both the acute and convalescent phases of COVID-19. The material from the prospective study consisted of cDNA or gDNA derived from T cells, B-cell-depleted T cells, or PBMCs. Deeply sampled blood TCRbeta repertoires from subjects exposed to, actively infected with, or recovered from COVID-19 were included in the dataset. A freely available public database, intended as a resource for researchers studying the immune response to SARS-CoV-2, is where the repertoires were released. The samples were drawn from the first 160 participants of the ongoing ImmuneRACE study and from 1,200 or so subjects provided by 6 global collaborators. The sample metadata nearly always contained a de-identified subject ID, COVID-19 status, age in years and sex. HLA class I and class II types, where available, came from metadata supplied by the sample provider rather than from assay-based typing. The full study reports these points: The quantity of clinical and demographic metadata differed by source and by participant and was supplied without curation.

This clone came up a few times. It lacks a known antigen. No base quality information exists; no much larger clone differs at one position. Each collaborating institution followed its own protocols to collect whole blood in K2EDTA tubes. For TCRbeta analysis, collaborator samples were shipped as frozen whole blood, as isolated PBMCs, or as DNA extracted from either sample type. The immunoSEQ Assay, a bias-controlled multiplex PCR, was used to amplify TCRbeta CDR3 regions from genomic DNA. As for the original processing: The number of nucleated cells in each sample was estimated by amplification of reference gene primers within the assay. To quantify the absolute abundance of each unique TCRbeta CDR3 rearrangement, sequence reads were collapsed and filtered. For each sample, productive Simpson clonality was calculated by taking the square root of Simpson's diversity index across productive rearrangements. TCRdb retrieved this table from immuneACCESS and kept in-frame rearrangements only. Not all clones are present; in checked studies, unresolved V genes account for under half, and no reason is known for the remainder. Clone size and the V and J calls come from that table; the DNA yielded D and trimming. A total of around 130,000 clones appear in this sample, around three quarters of them only once. Together, the top ten hold 10% to 14% of the sample.

CDR1 and CDR2 were assigned from the germline V gene as SNHLY and FYNNEI. Germline trimming: 5 bases from V, 2 bases from J; junction bases outside gene matches: 7. There are 15 amino acids in the CDR3, from cysteine to phenylalanine inclusive. Only the CDR3 part of the read is kept: 45 bases, read in frame from the first base. The sequence is built from TRBV2 and TRBJ1-2, and 8 junction bases match TRBD1. This TCR came from a human donor in a cohort sampled during active COVID-19. Sequencing was done on a sample of peripheral blood. Here the CDR3 is given as CASSSARDRNYGYTF. The base sequence is TGTGCCAGCAGTTCCGCCCGGGACAGGAACTATGGCTACACCTTC.